The TCR beta chain described here comes from a study of cytomegalovirus exposure and HLA in healthy donors. Study-wide findings and caveats: In a later analysis, a missense DCLRE1C variant was linked to TCR beta V- and J-gene trimming.

Germline V gene sequence: CDR1 PRHDT, CDR2 FYEKMQ (reference sequence). CDR3 size: 15 residues. The trim removed 5 bases at V and 5 bases at J, leaving 11 bases unmatched. This clone was found a few times. Its specificity is not known. All donors participated as healthy donors of bone marrow. PCR involved 60 Vbeta and 13 Jbeta primers. The data were produced by immunoSEQ multiplex PCR, yet TCRdb's version contains in-frame clones alone and is incomplete. The sample lists roughly 180,000 clones; just under 80% were seen once. The source is a female donor in good health and CMV-seronegative. The chain employs TRBV13 and TRBJ1-1, with 7 bases fitting TRBD1. Specimen: PBMCs. This CDR3 is CASSGLQGRGTEAFF. CDR3 DNA: TGTGCCAGCAGCGGACTACAGGGGCGTGGGACTGAAGCTTTCTTT.